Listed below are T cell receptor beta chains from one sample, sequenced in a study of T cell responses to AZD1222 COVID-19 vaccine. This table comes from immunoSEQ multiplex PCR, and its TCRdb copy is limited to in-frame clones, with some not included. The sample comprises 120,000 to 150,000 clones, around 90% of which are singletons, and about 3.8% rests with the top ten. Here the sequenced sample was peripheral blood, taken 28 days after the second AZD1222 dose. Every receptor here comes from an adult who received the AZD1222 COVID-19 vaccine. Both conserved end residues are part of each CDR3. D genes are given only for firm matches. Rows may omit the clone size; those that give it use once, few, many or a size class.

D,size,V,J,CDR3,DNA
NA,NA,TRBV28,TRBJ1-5,CASSTGIQPQHF,TGTGCCAGCAGTACAGGGATCCAGCCCCAGCATTTT
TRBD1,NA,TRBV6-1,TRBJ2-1,CASSEAGTGDYNEQFF,TGTGCCAGCAGTGAAGCCGGGACAGGGGACTACAATGAGCAGTTCTTC
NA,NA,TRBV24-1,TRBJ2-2,CATSDPARAERRGELFF,TGTGCCACCAGTGATCCCGCGCGAGCCGAGCGGCGCGGGGAGCTGTTTTTT
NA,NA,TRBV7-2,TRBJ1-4,CASSLALGRGLNEKLFF,TGTGCCAGCAGCTTAGCTCTCGGTCGGGGGCTTAATGAAAAACTGTTTTTT
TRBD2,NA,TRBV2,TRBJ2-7,CASGTSRSRYEQYF,TGTGCCAGCGGGACTAGCCGGTCCCGCTACGAGCAGTACTTC
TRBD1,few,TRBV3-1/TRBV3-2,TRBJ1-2,CASSPGTGGIGNYGYTF,TGTGCCAGCAGCCCGGGGACAGGAGGGATTGGAAACTATGGCTACACCTTC
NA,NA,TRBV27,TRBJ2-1,CATLDSYNEQFF,TGTGCCACTCTGGACAGTTACAATGAGCAGTTCTTC
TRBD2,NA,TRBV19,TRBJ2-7,CASSRRSVAGGAYEQYF,TGTGCCAGTAGCCGCCGGAGCGTTGCGGGAGGGGCCTACGAGCAGTACTTC
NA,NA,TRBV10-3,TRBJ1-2,CAIKEGTSNYGYTF,TGTGCCATCAAAGAGGGCACCTCTAACTATGGCTACACCTTC
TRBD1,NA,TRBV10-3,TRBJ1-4,CAISSGQGNYEKLFF,TGTGCCATCAGCTCCGGACAGGGCAATTATGAAAAACTGTTTTTT
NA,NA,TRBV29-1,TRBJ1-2,CSTPKGYGYTF,TGCAGCACCCCCAAGGGGTATGGCTACACCTTC
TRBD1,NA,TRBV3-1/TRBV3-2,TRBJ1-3,CASSGTDGNTIYF,TGTGCCAGCAGCGGGACAGATGGAAACACCATATATTTT
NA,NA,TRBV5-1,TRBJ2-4,CASSLEGTLGLVIQYF,TGCGCCAGCAGCTTGGAAGGGACACTGGGTCTGGTCATTCAGTACTTC
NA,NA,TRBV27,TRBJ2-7,CASSSPAGYTYEQYF,TGTGCCAGCAGTTCCCCGGCAGGATACACCTACGAGCAGTACTTC
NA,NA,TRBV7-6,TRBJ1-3,CASSWGMEGSGNTIYF,TGTGCCAGCAGCTGGGGGATGGAAGGGAGTGGAAACACCATATATTTT